Presented here are 28 T cell receptor beta chains from one specimen sequenced in a study of early T cells in non-severe SARS-CoV-2 infection. TCRdb reanalysed the 5' RACE reads using MiXCR and keeps one entry per CDR3 protein. The sample records 97,000 or so distinct CDR3 sequences, roughly 11% being singletons. Sequencing was performed on whole blood, taken at baseline. The origin of the receptors is an adult who was a healthcare worker with PCR-confirmed SARS-CoV-2 infection or an uninfected control (not recorded which).

In this sample, this clonotype turned up many times. The CDR3 coding sequence is TGTGCCAGCAGCTTCTCGCGGGAGGCCCTACCTACCAGCCGGTCCTACAATGAGCAGTTCTTC. Its protein is CASSFSREALPTSRSYNEQFF. The chain employs TRBV11-2 and TRBJ2-1, with TRBD2 matching 8 bases. Germline V CDR1 and CDR2: SGHAT, FQNNGV. This CDR3 contains 21 residues. V lost 3 bases to trimming and J lost 1 base; unmatched junction nucleotides: 20.

This clonotype was detected a few times. This rearrangement joins TRBV14 to TRBJ2-4; TRBD2 is a possible D gene (7 bases). V gave up 0 bases and J gave up 1 base, with 13 bases separating them. This CDR3 is built from 17 residues. CDR1 SGHDN and CDR2 FVKESK come from the germline V gene. Written as DNA, the CDR3 is TGTGCCAGCAGCCAAGATGGGGGGGCCTGGGCCAAAAACATTCAGTACTTC. Translation: CASSQDGGAWAKNIQYF.

In this sample, this clonotype turned up many times. This chain connects TRBV27 to TRBJ1-6; 7 bases fit TRBD1. Germline assignment: CDR1 MNHEY and CDR2 SMNVEV (reference sequence). There are 15 residues in the CDR3. The V gene end was trimmed by 4 bases and the J gene end by 6 bases; junction bases not matched to a gene: 6. This CDR3 reads CASSWRQGSNSPLHF. CDR3 nucleotides: TGTGCCAGCAGTTGGAGACAGGGCAGTAATTCACCCCTCCACTTT.

This clonotype appeared many times. The chain carries TRBV27 and TRBJ1-2; D is ambiguous. The CDR3 consists of 15 residues. The germline gives CDR1 MNHEY, CDR2 SMNVEV (reference sequence). V dropped 2 bases and J dropped 3 bases, with 13 bases sitting between them. CDR3 bases: TGTGCCAGCAGTTTAGTTTATGGACCGTACTATGGCTACACCTTC. Encoded protein: CASSLVYGPYYGYTF.

Ten or more counts support this clonotype. The chain carries TRBV5-5 and TRBJ2-7; 9 bases are a match to TRBD1. The germline V gene encodes CDR1 SGHKS and CDR2 YYEKEE (reference sequence). V lost 4 bases to trimming and J lost 3 bases; unmatched junction nucleotides: 5. This CDR3 comprises 14 residues. CDR3 nucleotides: TGTGCCAGCAGCCCCTGGACAGGGGACTACGAGCAGTACTTC. Translation: CASSPWTGDYEQYF.

In its sample, this clonotype was seen a few times. The J gene is TRBJ1-5, the V gene TRBV12-3 or TRBV12-4; the D is unclear. This CDR3 has 18 residues. Trimming took 1 base from V and 3 from J, leaving 19 bases between them. The DNA for the CDR3 is TGTGCCAGCAGTTTAGGTTTAGGTGGCAGAGACTACAATCAGCCCCAGCATTTT. This codes for CASSLGLGGRDYNQPQHF.

This chain connects TRBV5-5 to TRBJ1-2; 12 nucleotides align to TRBD1. The CDR3 runs 15 residues. Germline-derived CDR1 and CDR2 are SGHKS and YYEKEE (reference sequence). V was clipped by 4 bases and J by 4 bases; unmatched bases: 5. Here the CDR3 reads CASSEGQGASYGYTF. The CDR3 coding sequence is TGTGCCAGCAGCGAGGGACAGGGGGCATCCTATGGCTACACCTTC.

The table lists this clonotype with a few counts. DNA of the CDR3: TGCAGTGCTAGCGACCCTACTAGCTGGGACTACGAGCAGTACTTC. Residues: CSASDPTSWDYEQYF. V is TRBV20-1 and J is TRBJ2-7; a weak D match, TRBD2 (6 bases). Looked up from germline, CDR1 is DFQATT and CDR2 is SNEGSKA (reference sequence). V was clipped by 3 bases and J by 3 bases, with 18 bases between them. The CDR3 extends over 15 amino acids.

In this sample, this clonotype turned up many times. The rearrangement uses TRBV18 and TRBJ2-2, with D perhaps matching TRBD1 (5 bases). V dropped 4 bases and J dropped 1 base, with 10 bases sitting between them. The CDR3 is 15 residues long. CDR1 is KGHSH and CDR2 is LQKENI in the germline V gene. The CDR3 coding sequence is TGTGCCAGCTCACGAGCGACAGAGAACACCGGGGAGCTGTTTTTT. Translating it yields CASSRATENTGELFF.

This clonotype appeared a few times. The gene calls are TRBV11-2 and TRBJ2-1, with TRBD2 matching over 8 bases. This CDR3 contains 17 residues. Germline trimming cut 2 bases from V and 2 bases from J; bases unmatched to any gene: 8. Germline loops: CDR1 SGHAT, CDR2 FQNNGV. The CDR3 DNA sequence: TGTGCCAGCAGCTTAAACGGCGGGAGGTCCACCTACAATGAGCAGTTCTTC. It codes for CASSLNGGRSTYNEQFF. Drawing the rest from reference TRBV11-2 and TRBJ2-1, the complete variable domain is EAGVAQSPRYKIIEKRQSVAFWCNPISGHATLYWYQQILGQGPKLLIQFQNNGVVDDSQLPKDRFSAERLKGVDSTLKIQPAKLEDSAVYLCASSLNGGRSTYNEQFFGPGTRLTVL.

The rearrangement joins TRBV6-5 to TRBJ1-1; 8 bases agree with TRBD1. V lost 4 bases to trimming and J lost 5 bases; unmatched junction nucleotides: 3. Looked up from germline, CDR1 is MNHEY and CDR2 is SVGAGI. There are 13 residues in the CDR3. The DNA of the CDR3 is TGTGCCAGCAGTTCAGGGGGCCGGACTGAAGCTTTCTTT. Its translation is CASSSGGRTEAFF.

This clonotype has ten or more counts. V gene TRBV7-2 combines with J gene TRBJ2-7; no firm D call. Trimming took off 4 bases at V and 2 bases at J, with 12 bases between the two ends. The CDR3 consists of 14 residues. Germline CDR1 and CDR2: SGHTA and FQGNSA. The CDR3: CASSSDGRPYEQYF. In DNA form, the CDR3 reads TGTGCCAGCAGCTCAGATGGACGGCCCTACGAGCAGTACTTC.

The chain has TRBV27 and TRBJ2-1; D is undetermined. Trimming pared 2 bases from V and 6 bases from J, leaving 11 bases between. CDR3 length: 14 residues. Germline V gives CDR1 MNHEY, CDR2 SMNVEV (reference sequence). CDR3 region: CASSLRADANEQFF. As DNA, the CDR3 is TGTGCCAGCAGTTTACGGGCAGATGCCAATGAGCAGTTCTTC.

This clonotype occurred many times. V is TRBV13 and J is TRBJ2-4; D possibly corresponds to TRBD1 (6 bases). From germline, CDR1 is PRHDT and CDR2 FYEKMQ (reference sequence). The CDR3 is made up of 13 amino acids. Trimming left V 3 bases short and J 6 bases short, with 9 bases between. CDR3 DNA: TGTGCCAGCAGCTTGGGGACACTAAACATTCAGTACTTC. It yields the protein CASSLGTLNIQYF.

The J gene is TRBJ2-7, the V gene TRBV6-8; 7 nucleotides match TRBD2. Unmatched junction bases numbered 13, after V lost 5 bases and J lost 3 bases. The germline CDR1 and CDR2 sequences are MNHGY and SAAAGT. The CDR3 sequence is 16 residues long. The CDR3 DNA is TGTGCCAGCAGTGCCAGTTATGAGCGGGGTTTCTACGAGCAGTACTTC. It yields the protein CASSASYERGFYEQYF.

The table lists this clonotype with many counts. This rearrangement joins TRBV20-1 to TRBJ2-3, with TRBD1 as a possible D gene (6 bases). CDR1 DFQATT and CDR2 SNEGSKA come from the germline V gene (reference sequence). Between the trimmed V and J ends, which lost 3 bases and 1 base, there was a span of 14 bases. This CDR3 comprises 15 residues. For the CDR3, the DNA is TGCAGTGCTAGCGTAAACAGGGTTGGCACAGATACGCAGTATTTT. Translation: CSASVNRVGTDTQYF.

This clonotype was observed many times. The rearrangement uses TRBV20-1 and TRBJ2-3; 14 nucleotides align to TRBD2. Germline CDR1 DFQATT, CDR2 SNEGSKA (reference sequence). J was trimmed by 3 bases and V by 4 bases; bases with no gene match: 9. The CDR3 has 17 residues. The CDR3 DNA reads as TGCAGTGCTAACAAAGGGGGACTAGCGGGGGTTACAGATACGCAGTATTTT. Translated, it gives CSANKGGLAGVTDTQYF.

There are many counts of this clonotype. The V call is TRBV11-2, the J call TRBJ2-7; 10 positions agree with TRBD2. Germline V CDR1 and CDR2: SGHAT, FQNNGV. With V trimmed by 2 bases and J by 5 bases, 6 bases remained unmatched. This CDR3 region has 15 residues. The CDR3 DNA reads as TGTGCCAGCAGCTTATTAGCGGGAGGAGGCAACGAGCAGTACTTC. Its protein is CASSLLAGGGNEQYF. Full variable domain (remainder filled in from reference TRBV11-2 and TRBJ2-7): EAGVAQSPRYKIIEKRQSVAFWCNPISGHATLYWYQQILGQGPKLLIQFQNNGVVDDSQLPKDRFSAERLKGVDSTLKIQPAKLEDSAVYLCASSLLAGGGNEQYFGPGTRLTVT.

This clonotype came up a few times. The V and J genes are TRBV5-1 and TRBJ2-7; TRBD1 might be the D (5 bases). Deletions cut 1 base from V and 2 bases from J, with 7 bases between. Looked up from germline, CDR1 is SGHRS and CDR2 is YFSETQ. This CDR3 comprises 13 residues. The CDR3 region has the DNA TGCGCCAGCAGCTTGACAGGACCCTACGAGCAGTACTTC. It specifies CASSLTGPYEQYF.

A few counts support this clonotype. V gene TRBV19 combines with J gene TRBJ1-1; D gene uncertain. The germline CDR1 and CDR2 sequences are LNHDA and SQIVND (reference sequence). V lost 6 bases and J 5 bases, leaving 10 bases between the germline ends. CDR3 length: 12 amino acids. The CDR3 DNA reads TGTGCCAGTAGCAGATCCGGGACTGAAGCTTTCTTT. Protein: CASSRSGTEAFF.

This clonotype was recorded a few times. This chain connects TRBV5-5 to TRBJ2-2, with 8 bases lining up with TRBD1. CDR1 and CDR2 (germline): SGHKS, YYEKEE (reference sequence). The CDR3 totals 17 residues. The V and J ends lost 0 bases and 2 bases, in that order; junction bases with no gene match: 6. DNA for the CDR3: TGTGCCAGCAGCTTGGCCGCGGCAGGGGGCAACACCGGGGAGCTGTTTTTT. Translation gives CASSLAAAGGNTGELFF.

This clonotype was observed at least ten times. The J gene is TRBJ1-6, the V gene TRBV6-5, with D possibly matching TRBD1 (5 bases). Looked up from germline, CDR1 is MNHEY and CDR2 is SVGAGI. The CDR3 sequence is 13 residues long. Trimming pared 5 bases from V and 8 bases from J, leaving 10 bases between. The CDR3 reads CASSTDSDSPLHF. The CDR3 DNA is TGTGCCAGCAGTACCGACAGCGATTCACCCCTCCACTTT.

This clonotype occurred many times. The chain uses TRBV29-1 and TRBJ2-1; the match to TRBD2 covers 10 bases. This CDR3 region has 14 residues. Trimming at V came to 8 bases and at J to 4 bases, leaving 8 bases not matched to a gene. The V gene's germline CDR1 is SQVTM and CDR2 ANQGSEA. The CDR3 DNA reads TGCAGCCAAGCCCCTAGCGGGAGTTACAATGAGCAGTTCTTC. Protein: CSQAPSGSYNEQFF.

This chain uses TRBV4-3 with TRBJ1-6; 7 positions agree with TRBD1. Unmatched junction bases numbered 8, after V lost 2 bases and J lost 7 bases. The germline gives CDR1 LGHNA, CDR2 YSLEER. The CDR3 runs 16 residues. The CDR3 spells CASSQFSGTENSPLHF. CDR3 DNA sequence: TGCGCCAGCAGCCAATTTTCCGGGACAGAAAATTCACCCCTCCACTTT.

The chain uses TRBV2 and TRBJ2-1, with 8 positions matching TRBD2. This CDR3 has 15 amino acids. The germline gives CDR1 SNHLY, CDR2 FYNNEI. The V segment lost 7 bases and the J segment 3 bases; nucleotides outside the gene matches: 8. DNA for the CDR3: TGTGCCAGCACAGTCCGCGGGGGGCTCTACAATGAGCAGTTCTTC. Translating gives CASTVRGGLYNEQFF. The full variable domain, with the rest looked up from reference TRBV2 and TRBJ2-1, is EPEVTQTPSHQVTQMGQEVILRCVPISNHLYFYWYRQILGQKVEFLVSFYNNEISEKSEIFDDQFSVERPDGSNFTLKIRSTKLEDSAMYFCASTVRGGLYNEQFFGPGTRLTVL.

This clonotype was counted between two and nine times. The chain recombines TRBV9 with TRBJ2-1; 9 bases match TRBD2. The CDR3 is 15 residues long. V lost 5 bases to trimming and J lost 1 base; unmatched junction nucleotides: 4. CDR1 is SGDLS and CDR2 is YYNGEE in the germline V gene. The CDR3 here is CASSSGGFSYNEQFF. The CDR3 nucleotides are TGTGCCAGCAGTAGCGGGGGTTTTTCCTACAATGAGCAGTTCTTC.

This clonotype occurred many times. V is TRBV3-1 and J is TRBJ1-2; D is undetermined. CDR1 is LGHDT and CDR2 is YNNKEL in the germline V gene (reference sequence). V was trimmed by 1 base and J by 4 bases, leaving 10 bases between them. The CDR3 length is 14 residues. CDR3 amino acids: CASSQGLLGYGYTF. The DNA for the CDR3 is TGTGCCAGCAGCCAAGGTTTGTTGGGCTATGGCTACACCTTC.

There are many counts of this clonotype. V is TRBV7-9 and J is TRBJ1-1; D remains unclear. V shed 5 bases and J shed 2 bases, with 9 bases lying between them. The CDR3 runs 13 residues. CDR1 SEHNR and CDR2 FQNEAQ come from the germline V gene (reference sequence). The CDR3 coding sequence is TGTGCCAGCAGCGCGGGTCGAAACACTGAAGCTTTCTTT. Translation: CASSAGRNTEAFF.